A single sample gave rise to the 17 T cell receptor beta chains below, sequenced in a study of immune evolution from preneoplasia to lung adenocarcinoma. The method was immunoSEQ multiplex PCR; TCRdb's version includes in-frame clones alone and lacks a portion of them. The table includes roughly 5,300 clones, 75% to 90% detected once. Material for sequencing was FFPE invasive lung adenocarcinoma tissue. The receptors originated from a person aged 50-69 years with lung adenocarcinoma.

The chain is built from TRBV14 and TRBJ2-7; maybe TRBD1 (5 bases). Between the trimmed V and J ends, which lost 3 bases and 4 bases, there was a span of 13 bases. This CDR3 has 14 residues. Looked up from germline, CDR1 is SGHDN and CDR2 is FVKESK. The CDR3 spells CASSHPERGYEQYF. DNA for the CDR3: TGTGCCAGCAGCCATCCCGAAAGGGGTTACGAGCAGTACTTC. Using reference TRBV14 and TRBJ2-7 for the parts outside the CDR3, the full variable domain is EAGVTQFPSHSVIEKGQTVTLRCDPISGHDNLYWYRRVMGKEIKFLLHFVKESKQDESGMPNNRFLAERTGGTYSTLKVQPAELEDSGVYFCASSHPERGYEQYFGPGTRLTVT.

The rearrangement uses TRBV27 and TRBJ1-2; 9 nucleotides agree with TRBD1. J gave up 5 bases and V 2 bases, and 9 bases lay outside the gene matches. Per germline, CDR1 MNHEY and CDR2 SMNVEV (reference sequence). CDR3 size: 16 residues. This CDR3 reads CASSLGGLGTGYGYTF. CDR3 in DNA: TGTGCCAGCAGTTTAGGGGGGCTAGGGACAGGGTATGGCTACACCTTC.

This chain connects TRBV4-1 to TRBJ2-3; D perhaps matches TRBD2 (6 bases). The length of the CDR3 is 14 residues. CDR1 and CDR2 (germline): MGHRA, YSYEKL. Trimming stripped 1 base from V and 3 bases from J, with 8 bases between. As DNA, the CDR3 is TGCGCCAGCAGCCAAGCACGGGAGACAGATACGCAGTATTTT. The encoded protein is CASSQARETDTQYF.

The chain joins TRBV19 to TRBJ1-1; D is possibly TRBD1 (5 bases). Germline V gene sequence: CDR1 LNHDA, CDR2 SQIVND (reference sequence). The CDR3 is 14 residues long. V lost 4 bases, J lost 1 base, and 10 bases lay in between. The CDR3 loop is CASSKTRGNTEAFF. DNA for the CDR3: TGTGCCAGTAGTAAAACAAGGGGGAACACTGAAGCTTTCTTT.

J is TRBJ2-2 and V is TRBV7-9, with TRBD2 identical over 8 bases. CDR1 is SEHNR and CDR2 is FQNEAQ in the germline V gene (reference sequence). Trimming cost V 6 bases and J 6 bases; bases outside gene matches: 9. The CDR3 spans 15 residues. As DNA, the CDR3 is TGTGCCAGCAGACCCGGGAGCGGGAGTTCCGGGGAGCTGTTTTTT. Protein sequence: CASRPGSGSSGELFF.

The chain employs TRBV19 and TRBJ2-3, with TRBD2 matching over 9 bases. The CDR3 totals 18 residues. Germline V gives CDR1 LNHDA, CDR2 SQIVND (reference sequence). With V trimmed by 0 bases and J by 4 bases, 11 bases remained unmatched. CDR3 residues: CASSIDHPSGTEADTQYF. CDR3 nucleotide sequence: TGTGCCAGTAGTATAGATCACCCTAGCGGGACGGAGGCAGATACGCAGTATTTT.

This rearrangement joins TRBV28 to TRBJ2-7; no firm D call. Germline-derived CDR1 and CDR2 are MDHEN and SYDVKM. The CDR3 contains 12 residues. Trimming stripped 5 bases from V and 7 bases from J, with 12 bases between. The CDR3: CASSDTLEEQYF. For the CDR3, the DNA is TGTGCCAGCAGTGACACTCTTGAAGAGCAGTACTTC.

The CDR3 DNA follows: TGTGCCAGCAGCTTAGATTCCAGGGGTTATAACAATGAGCAGTTCTTC. This sequence encodes CASSLDSRGYNNEQFF. J is TRBJ2-1 and V is TRBV11-2; possibly TRBD1 for D (6 bases). The CDR3 runs 16 residues. With 0 bases removed from V and 5 bases from J, the gap between germline ends came to 14 bases. The germline V gene has CDR1 SGHAT and CDR2 FQNNGV.

A single count supports this clone. The chain carries TRBV7-3 and TRBJ1-1; 11 bases are a match to TRBD1. Germline V CDR1 and CDR2: SGHTA, FQGTGA. J lost 3 bases, V lost 4 bases, and 1 base had no gene match. The CDR3 totals 14 residues. The chain's CDR3 is CASSSDRGHTEAFF. In nucleotides, the CDR3 is TGTGCCAGCAGCTCGGACAGGGGGCACACTGAAGCTTTCTTT.

The chain joins TRBV25-1 to TRBJ2-4; no clear D gene. The length of the CDR3 is 12 residues. Trimming left V 5 bases short and J 9 bases short, with 11 bases between. The V gene's germline CDR1 is MGHDK and CDR2 SYGVNS. CDR3 nucleotide sequence: TGTGCCAGCAGTTCCCTCTACGGCATTCAGTACTTC. Residues: CASSSLYGIQYF.

V usage is TRBV19 and J usage is TRBJ1-1; a weak D match, TRBD1 (6 bases). The CDR3 has 13 amino acids. Trimming removed 5 bases from V and 4 bases from J, with 11 bases in between. Germline V CDR1 and CDR2: LNHDA, SQIVND (reference sequence). The CDR3 protein is CASSLTGTTEAFF. The CDR3 DNA sequence: TGTGCCAGTAGTTTGACAGGCACCACTGAAGCTTTCTTT.

This sequence joins TRBV4-2 and TRBJ2-2; 9 bases map to TRBD2. In germline, CDR1 is LGHNA, CDR2 YNFKEQ. The CDR3 has 18 amino acids. The J segment lost 0 bases and the V segment lost 0 bases, leaving 5 bases of the junction unmatched. This chain's CDR3 is CASSQDLSSGTNTGELFF. The CDR3 nucleotides read TGTGCCAGCAGCCAAGATTTATCTAGCGGGACGAACACCGGGGAGCTGTTTTTT.

This chain links TRBV5-1 with TRBJ2-7; 7 bases line up with TRBD2. This CDR3 comprises 14 residues. Germline V gene data show CDR1 as SGHRS and CDR2 as YFSETQ. The junction had 8 bases not matched to a gene; V was cut back by 7 bases and J by 1 base. This CDR3 is CASRAGWGSYEQYF. The CDR3 DNA sequence: TGCGCCAGCCGAGCGGGGTGGGGATCCTACGAGCAGTACTTC.

This chain connects TRBV7-3 to TRBJ2-7; 8 bases line up with TRBD2. This CDR3 has 13 residues. The germline CDR1 and CDR2 sequences are SGHTA and FQGTGA. V lost 1 base and J lost 7; bases outside the gene matches: 3. CDR3 residues: CASSLNGGREQYF. CDR3 nucleotide sequence: TGTGCCAGCAGCTTAAATGGCGGGAGGGAGCAGTACTTC.

The chain is built from TRBV9 and TRBJ2-1; D is perhaps TRBD1 or TRBD2 (6 bases each). Germline V gene data show CDR1 as SGDLS and CDR2 as YYNGEE. V was clipped by 0 bases and J by 0 bases, with 10 bases between them. There are 16 residues in the CDR3. The CDR3 nucleotides are TGTGCCAGCAGCGTAGAGGGGGGCCTCTCCTACAATGAGCAGTTCTTC. It encodes CASSVEGGLSYNEQFF.

The rearrangement joins TRBV19 to TRBJ2-1, with 7 positions matching TRBD2. V gave up 5 bases and J gave up 7 bases; unmatched junction bases: 5. The CDR3 consists of 13 residues. The germline CDR1 and CDR2 sequences are LNHDA and SQIVND (reference sequence). The CDR3 DNA is TGTGCCAGTAGTTCCGGGAGGTGGAATGAGCAGTTCTTC. It encodes CASSSGRWNEQFF.

This rearrangement joins TRBV28 to TRBJ2-1, with 9 bases aligning to TRBD2. CDR1 MDHEN and CDR2 SYDVKM come from the germline V gene. The V segment lost 6 bases and the J segment 0 bases; nucleotides outside the gene matches: 3. This CDR3 has 15 amino acids. CDR3 nucleotides: TGTGCCAGCAGACTTAGCGGGAGCTCCTACAATGAGCAGTTCTTC. This sequence encodes CASRLSGSSYNEQFF. Drawing the rest from reference TRBV28 and TRBJ2-1, the complete variable domain is DVKVTQSSRYLVKRTGEKVFLECVQDMDHENMFWYRQDPGLGLRLIYFSYDVKMKEKGDIPEGYSVSREKKERFSLILESASTNQTSMYLCASRLSGSSYNEQFFGPGTRLTVL.